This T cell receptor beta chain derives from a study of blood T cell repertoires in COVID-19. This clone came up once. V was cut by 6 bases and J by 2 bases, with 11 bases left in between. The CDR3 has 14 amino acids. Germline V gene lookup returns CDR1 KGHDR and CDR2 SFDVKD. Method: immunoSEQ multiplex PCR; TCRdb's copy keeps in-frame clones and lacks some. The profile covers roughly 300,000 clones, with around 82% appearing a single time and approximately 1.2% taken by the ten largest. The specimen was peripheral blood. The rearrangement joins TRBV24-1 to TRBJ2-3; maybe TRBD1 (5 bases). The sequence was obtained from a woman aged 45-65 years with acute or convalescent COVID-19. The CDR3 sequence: CATSSRRDTDTQYF. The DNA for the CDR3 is TGTGCCACCAGTTCCCGCAGGGACACAGATACGCAGTATTTT.